The source of this T cell receptor (beta chain) is a study of blood T cell repertoires in COVID-19 (dated by TCRdb to 2019 to 2021). About the investigation overall: The collaborator samples originated in the United States, Italy and Spain and spanned the acute and convalescent phases of COVID-19. The material from the prospective study consisted of cDNA or gDNA derived from T cells, B-cell-depleted T cells, or PBMCs. The dataset comprised deeply sampled blood TCRbeta repertoires from subjects exposed to, actively infected with, or recovered from COVID-19. The repertoires were released in a freely available public database meant as a resource for research on the immune response to SARS-CoV-2. The samples were drawn from two sources: the first 160 participants of the ongoing ImmuneRACE study, and some 1,300 subjects contributed by 6 global collaborators. Nearly every sample came with metadata listing a de-identified subject ID, COVID-19 status, age in years and sex. HLA class I and class II types, where available, came from metadata supplied by the sample provider rather than from assay-based typing. Broad study findings and their caveats: The amount of clinical and demographic metadata varied by source and participant and was provided uncurated.

The immunoSEQ Assay, a bias-controlled multiplex PCR, was used to amplify TCRbeta CDR3 regions from genomic DNA. Processing in the source paper ran as follows. The number of nucleated cells in each sample was estimated from the amplification of reference gene primers within the assay. To quantify the absolute abundance of each unique TCRbeta CDR3 rearrangement, sequence reads were collapsed and filtered. Productive Simpson clonality was computed per sample as the square root of Simpson's diversity index over productive rearrangements. TCRdb carries this immuneACCESS record with in-frame sequences only. Its versions omit some clonotypes, under half of them owing to an unresolved V gene in the studies checked, with the rest unexplained. V, J and clone size were drawn from that table, and D and trimming were deduced from the DNA. The sample data list 120,000 or so clones, and about 88% of these were observed just once. The ten top clones hold roughly 3.7% of the sample.

The collaborating institutions used their own protocols to collect whole blood in K2EDTA tubes. For TCRbeta analysis, collaborators shipped samples as frozen whole blood, isolated PBMCs, or DNA extracted from either of those sample types. About this clone itself: There is no known antigen for this receptor. No clone much larger than this one lies a single base away; base qualities are absent.

The CDR3 measures 14 amino acids from cysteine to phenylalanine. Just the 42-base CDR3 DNA is kept, in frame starting at base 1. CDR1 and CDR2, per the germline V gene, are SGHDN and FVKESK. V and J are truncated by 2 bases and 1 base respectively, leaving an intervening sequence of 5 bases. The chain is encoded by TRBV14 joined to TRBJ2-2; the D gene lacks a confident call. The sample consisted of peripheral blood. The sequence derives from a man between 45 and 60 years old with active COVID-19. The nucleotide sequence is given as TGTGCCAGCAGCCAAAGGAGGAACACCGGGGAGCTGTTTTTT. This sequence encodes CASSQRRNTGELFF.